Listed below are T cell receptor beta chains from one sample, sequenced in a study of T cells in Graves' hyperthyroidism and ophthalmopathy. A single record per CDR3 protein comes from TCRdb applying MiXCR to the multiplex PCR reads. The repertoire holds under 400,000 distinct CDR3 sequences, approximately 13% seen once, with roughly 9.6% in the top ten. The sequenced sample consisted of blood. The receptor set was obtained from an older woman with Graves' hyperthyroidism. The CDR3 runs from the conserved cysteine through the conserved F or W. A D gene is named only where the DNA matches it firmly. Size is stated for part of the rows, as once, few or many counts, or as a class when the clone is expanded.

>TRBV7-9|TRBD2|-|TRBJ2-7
CASSPGLAGGTYEQYF
TGTGCCAGCAGCCCTGGACTAGCGGGAGGAACCTACGAGCAGTACTTC
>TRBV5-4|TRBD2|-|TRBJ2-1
CASGSGESSYNEQFF
TGTGCCAGCGGGAGCGGGGAAAGCTCCTACAATGAGCAGTTCTTC
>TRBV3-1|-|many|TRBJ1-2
CASSQNYGYTF
TGTGCCAGCAGCCAAAACTATGGCTACACCTTC
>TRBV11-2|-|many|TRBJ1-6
CASSPSGLASPLHF
TGTGCCAGCAGCCCCAGCGGGCTGGCTTCACCCCTCCACTTT
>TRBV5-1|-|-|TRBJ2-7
CASSLVPYEQYF
TGCGCCAGCAGCTTGGTCCCCTACGAGCAGTACTTC
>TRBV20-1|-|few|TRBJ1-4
CSARDVYRENEKLFF
TGCAGTGCTAGAGATGTTTACAGGGAGAATGAAAAACTGTTTTTT
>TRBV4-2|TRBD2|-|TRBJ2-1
CASSQTSGRSGEQFF
TGTGCCAGCAGCCAGACTAGCGGGAGAAGCGGTGAGCAGTTCTTC
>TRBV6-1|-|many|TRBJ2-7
CASSTGGAYEQYF
TGTGCCAGCAGTACCGGAGGAGCCTACGAGCAGTACTTC
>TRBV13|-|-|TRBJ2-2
CASTENAPRPGELFF
TGTGCCAGCACCGAGAACGCACCCCGACCCGGGGAGCTGTTTTTT
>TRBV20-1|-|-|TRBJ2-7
CSAELRHGSSEQYF
TGCAGTGCTGAACTTAGGCACGGGTCCTCCGAGCAGTACTTC
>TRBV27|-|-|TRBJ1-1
CASSRAFPNLNTEAFF
TGTGCCAGCAGCCGGGCCTTCCCTAACTTGAACACTGAAGCTTTCTTT
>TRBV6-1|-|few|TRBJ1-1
CASLEQDGNTEAFF
TGTGCCAGCCTGGAACAGGACGGAAACACTGAAGCTTTCTTT
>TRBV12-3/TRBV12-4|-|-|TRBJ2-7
CASSQGDGLGTRAYEQYF
TGTGCCAGCAGCCAAGGAGACGGGCTAGGGACGAGAGCTTACGAGCAGTACTTC
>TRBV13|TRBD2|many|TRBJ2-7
CASSLETSGREQYF
TGTGCCAGCAGCTTAGAGACTAGCGGTCGTGAGCAGTACTTC
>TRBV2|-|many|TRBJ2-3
CASSRFSTQDTQYF
TGTGCCAGCAGTAGATTTTCTACGCAGGATACGCAGTATTTT
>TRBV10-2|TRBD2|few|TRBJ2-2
CASQDKWVAGATGELFF
TGCGCCAGCCAGGACAAATGGGTAGCGGGAGCAACCGGGGAGCTGTTTTTT
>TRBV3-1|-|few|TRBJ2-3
CASSNAPTSTDTQYF
TGTGCCAGCAGCAATGCCCCGACTAGCACAGATACGCAGTATTTT
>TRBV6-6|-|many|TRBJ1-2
CASSYSLTRAMHYGYTF
TGTGCCAGCAGTTACTCCCTCACCAGGGCCATGCACTATGGCTACACCTTC
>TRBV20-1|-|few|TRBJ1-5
CSARRERVGGVNQPQHF
TGCAGTGCTCGTAGAGAGAGAGTTGGAGGGGTGAATCAGCCCCAGCATTTT
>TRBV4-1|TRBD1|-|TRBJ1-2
CASSQAGTGDGYTF
TGCGCCAGCAGCCAAGCTGGAACAGGGGATGGCTACACCTTC